The 15 T cell receptor beta chains listed next were all sequenced from one sample in a study of spatial heterogeneity in lung cancer. One entry per CDR3 protein, called by TCRdb with MiXCR from the 5' RACE reads. The table has about 75,000 distinct CDR3 sequences, about an eighth seen once; the top ten hold 7.2%. Time point meaning: sample taken at primary tumor resection. Tumor, nontumor lung or frozen PBMC supplied whole RNA, sequenced without sorting. Sequences were derived from PBMCs, sampled at surgery. The receptor set was obtained from a male donor with early-stage non-small cell lung cancer.

This clonotype was found a few times. The chain links TRBV7-8 to TRBJ2-5; 7 bases match TRBD1. V lost 3 bases and J lost 5; bases outside the gene matches: 9. The germline V gene encodes CDR1 SGHVS and CDR2 FQNEAQ. The CDR3 is 15 residues long. This CDR3 reads CASSFSRTGGETQYF. CDR3 bases: TGTGCCAGCAGCTTCTCGAGGACAGGAGGCGAGACCCAGTACTTC.

J is TRBJ2-1 and V is TRBV29-1; 9 bases map to TRBD1. The CDR3 is 15 amino acids. V lost 5 bases, J lost 8 bases, and 13 bases stayed unmatched. Germline CDR1 reads SQVTM; CDR2 reads ANQGSEA. The CDR3 spells CSVLPGGQGTDEQFF. The DNA for the CDR3 is TGCAGCGTTCTCCCGGGGGGACAGGGTACAGATGAGCAGTTCTTC.

The V and J genes are TRBV30 and TRBJ1-1; no clear D. CDR1 is GTSNPN and CDR2 is SVGIG in the germline V gene (reference sequence). V was pared by 3 bases and J by 1 base, with 3 bases between. The CDR3 has 11 residues. The CDR3 reads CAWSKNTEAFF. The CDR3 DNA reads as TGTGCCTGGAGCAAGAACACTGAAGCTTTCTTT.

This clonotype came up a few times. The rearrangement links TRBV5-6 to TRBJ2-3; TRBD2 matches at 9 bases. V was clipped by 4 bases and J by 2 bases; unmatched bases: 8. This CDR3 comprises 16 residues. In germline, CDR1 is SGHDT, CDR2 YYEEEE. DNA for the CDR3: TGTGCCAGCAGCCATCCGGGACTAGCCTTCACAGATACGCAGTATTTT. This sequence encodes CASSHPGLAFTDTQYF.

The rearrangement uses TRBV20-1 and TRBJ2-1; D is unclear. With 0 bases removed from V and 3 bases from J, the gap between germline ends came to 9 bases. The CDR3 totals 14 residues. Germline assignment: CDR1 DFQATT and CDR2 SNEGSKA (reference sequence). This CDR3 is CSARDRGGYNEQFF. CDR3 in DNA: TGCAGTGCTAGAGATCGCGGCGGCTACAATGAGCAGTTCTTC.

The chain links TRBV24-1 to TRBJ2-1; the D gene is possibly TRBD1 (6 bases). Germline CDR1 and CDR2: KGHDR and SFDVKD. The V end was cut by 3 bases, the J end by 7 bases, with 6 bases between. The CDR3 sequence is 12 residues long. The CDR3 DNA is TGTGCCACCAGTGATAGGGGGAATGAGCAGTTCTTC. As protein: CATSDRGNEQFF.

This clonotype has only a few counts. V gene TRBV20-1 combines with J gene TRBJ1-1, with D perhaps TRBD1 (5 bases). V was clipped by 1 base and J by 13 bases, with 13 bases between them. The length of the CDR3 is 11 residues. Germline lookup yields CDR1 DFQATT and CDR2 SNEGSKA (reference sequence). The CDR3 DNA sequence: TGCAGTGCTAGAGTTCCGAGGGGTGTTTTCTTT. As protein: CSARVPRGVFF.

This clonotype was detected many times. The junction departs from germline at one end; a sequencing error may be responsible. This rearrangement joins TRBV10-3 to TRBJ1-5; D possibly corresponds to TRBD1 (5 bases). This CDR3 is 14 amino acids long. Germline V lookup: CDR1 ENHRY, CDR2 SYGVKD. The CDR3 DNA sequence: TGTGCCATCAATGAGGGGCTTAGCAATCAGCCCCAGCATTTT. Translating gives CAINEGLSNQPQHF.

Regarding this clonotype: A much more abundant neighbour one base away suggests this may be a read error. The rearrangement links TRBV21-1 to TRBJ2-7; TRBD1 reflects the table's D call only, with no check against the DNA. TRBV21-1 is a pseudogene. CDR3 size: 18 residues. DNA of the CDR3: TGTGCCAGCAGCAACAGAGATATGACGACAGGAGACTGTAGGGAGCAGTACTTC. Residues: CASSNRDMTTGDCREQYF.

This clonotype was seen a handful of times. The rearrangement joins TRBV13 to TRBJ1-1; D is unclear. Between the trimmed V and J ends, which lost 5 bases and 0 bases, there was a span of 13 bases. The CDR3 contains 15 residues. CDR1 and CDR2 (germline): PRHDT, FYEKMQ (reference sequence). CDR3 region: CASSLRRQMNTEAFF. As DNA, the CDR3 is TGTGCCAGCAGCCTCCGTAGGCAGATGAACACTGAAGCTTTCTTT.

The chain couples TRBV14 to TRBJ1-1; a possible D gene is TRBD1 (6 bases). In germline, CDR1 is SGHDN, CDR2 FVKESK. This CDR3 is built from 17 residues. V was trimmed by 6 bases and J by 1 base, leaving 21 bases between them. The CDR3 sequence is CASSLIPLTGPNTEAFF. The CDR3 nucleotides are TGTGCCAGCAGTCTCATACCCCTGACAGGCCCGAACACTGAAGCTTTCTTT. The full variable domain, its missing parts supplied by reference TRBV14 and TRBJ1-1, is EAGVTQFPSHSVIEKGQTVTLRCDPISGHDNLYWYRRVMGKEIKFLLHFVKESKQDESGMPNNRFLAERTGGTYSTLKVQPAELEDSGVYFCASSLIPLTGPNTEAFFGQGTRLTVV.

This clonotype was seen at least ten times. This rearrangement joins TRBV10-3 to TRBJ2-7, with D possibly TRBD2 on 6 matching bases. Deletions cut 3 bases from V and 5 bases from J, with 14 bases between. Germline-derived CDR1 and CDR2 are ENHRY and SYGVKD. CDR3 size: 14 residues. Here the CDR3 DNA reads TGTGCCATCAGTGACGGAGGGCGGTCGGACGAGCAGTACTTC. This translates into CAISDGGRSDEQYF.

This clonotype was recorded many times. The genes are TRBV6-2 or TRBV6-3 and TRBJ1-2, with D unresolved. V lost 3 bases and J lost 0, with 8 bases in between. CDR3 length: 14 amino acids. Germline CDR1 is MNHEY and CDR2 is SVGEGT. This CDR3 reads CASSYSGSNYGYTF. For the CDR3, the DNA is TGTGCCAGCAGTTATAGCGGTTCTAACTATGGCTACACCTTC.

As concerns this clonotype: The germline gene is not matched at one end of the junction; a read error may be the cause. The V call is TRBV5-5, the J call TRBJ2-6, with 12 bases aligning to TRBD1. This CDR3 comprises 18 residues. Germline CDR1 and CDR2: SGHKS and YYEKEE (reference sequence). The CDR3 loop is CASILKWDRGPGANVLTF. CDR3 DNA: TGTGCCAGCATCTTGAAGTGGGACAGGGGGCCAGGGGCCAACGTCCTGACTTTC.

Only a few counts were recorded for this clonotype. The rearrangement joins TRBV24-1 to TRBJ2-3; 7 nucleotides line up with TRBD1. Germline lookup yields CDR1 KGHDR and CDR2 SFDVKD. V lost 5 bases, J lost 1 base, and 2 bases stayed unmatched. The CDR3 runs 14 residues. CDR3 protein: CATSVTGGTDTQYF. CDR3 bases: TGTGCCACCAGTGTAACAGGGGGCACAGATACGCAGTATTTT.